The 18 T cell receptor beta chains given below trace back to one sample, sequenced in a study of blood T cell repertoires in COVID-19. Assay: immunoSEQ multiplex PCR; the TCRdb copy retains only in-frame clones and omits some. Seen here are fewer than 350,000 clones, approximately 85% observed once, and the top ten hold roughly 2%. The sample comprised PBMCs or T cells enriched from blood (not recorded which). Receptors originate from a man aged 25-40 years who had recovered from COVID-19.

The CDR3 spells CASSPRVGEAFF. CDR3 DNA sequence: TGTGCCAGCTCACCACGAGTCGGGGAAGCTTTCTTT. V and J are TRBV18 and TRBJ1-1, with D hard to call. This CDR3 has 12 residues. The V gene's germline CDR1 is KGHSH and CDR2 LQKENI. Trimming took off 1 base at V and 8 bases at J, with 8 bases between the two ends.

This chain connects TRBV19 to TRBJ1-2; 8 nucleotides agree with TRBD1. The CDR3 length is 15 residues. The germline V gene has CDR1 LNHDA and CDR2 SQIVND (reference sequence). The J segment lost 2 bases and the V segment lost 7 bases, leaving 9 bases of the junction unmatched. The CDR3 spells CASKEMDRANYGYTF. Written as DNA, the CDR3 is TGTGCCAGTAAAGAGATGGACAGGGCCAACTATGGCTACACCTTC.

There are a few counts of this clone. The chain uses TRBV5-1 and TRBJ2-7; 7 bases fit TRBD1. Trimming took 4 bases from V and 3 from J; bases not matched to a gene: 7. CDR3 length equals 14 residues. From germline, CDR1 is SGHRS and CDR2 YFSETQ. CDR3 loop: CASSPRDSLYEQYF. The CDR3 bases are TGCGCCAGCAGCCCGAGGGACAGCCTCTACGAGCAGTACTTC. Combining the CDR3 with reference TRBV5-1 and TRBJ2-7 gives the whole variable domain KAGVTQTPRYLIKTRGQQVTLSCSPISGHRSVSWYQQTPGQGLQFLFEYFSETQRNKGNFPGRFSGRQFSNSRSEMNVSTLELGDSALYLCASSPRDSLYEQYFGPGTRLTVT.

This clone was found a few times. The V and J genes are TRBV10-3 and TRBJ1-5; D may be TRBD1 (5 bases). Germline V gene lookup returns CDR1 ENHRY and CDR2 SYGVKD. The CDR3 loop spans 14 amino acids. V was pared by 2 bases and J by 2 bases, with 7 bases between. The CDR3 nucleotides are TGTGCCATCAGTGAGGGCAGGGGCAATCAGCCCCAGCATTTT. Translation: CAISEGRGNQPQHF.

The chain is built from TRBV2 and TRBJ2-7; 8 bases line up with TRBD2. The CDR3 is 15 amino acids. V shed 3 bases and J 9 bases; nucleotides not matched to a gene: 13. Germline CDR1 is SNHLY and CDR2 is FYNNEI. CDR3 sequence reads: CASSEELADPRGQYF. In nucleotides, the CDR3 is TGTGCCAGCAGTGAGGAACTAGCGGACCCGAGGGGGCAGTACTTC.

The chain uses TRBV5-1 and TRBJ1-4; D is perhaps TRBD1 (6 bases). Trimming pared 4 bases from V and 7 bases from J, leaving 17 bases between. CDR1 and CDR2 from the germline V gene are SGHRS and YFSETQ. The CDR3 runs 15 residues. CDR3 sequence: CASSVGQGLFEKLFF. The CDR3 DNA reads as TGCGCCAGCAGCGTGGGGCAGGGGCTGTTTGAAAAACTGTTTTTT.

The chain recombines TRBV30 with TRBJ2-2; 8 bases map to TRBD1. The CDR3 contains 14 residues. The germline V gene has CDR1 GTSNPN and CDR2 SVGIG (reference sequence). With V trimmed by 2 bases and J by 8 bases, 7 bases remained unmatched. Here the CDR3 reads CAWSRQGASGELFF. Here the CDR3 DNA reads TGTGCCTGGAGTCGCCAGGGGGCTTCTGGGGAGCTGTTTTTT.

The V call is TRBV19, the J call TRBJ1-5, with D uncertain. V was shortened by 10 bases and J by 3 bases, with 19 bases between the two germline ends. The germline V gene encodes CDR1 LNHDA and CDR2 SQIVND (reference sequence). This CDR3 is 15 amino acids long. CDR3 residues: CATTPNRAVNQPQHF. Here the CDR3 DNA reads TGTGCCACTACCCCGAACAGAGCGGTCAATCAGCCCCAGCATTTT.

The table lists this clone with a count of one. The chain joins TRBV7-3 to TRBJ1-1, with a tentative D call TRBD1 (5 bases). The CDR3 runs 13 residues. Trimming removed 1 base from V and 4 bases from J, with 7 bases in between. The V gene's germline CDR1 is SGHTA and CDR2 FQGTGA. CDR3: CASSLIQGTEAFF. CDR3 nucleotides: TGTGCCAGCAGCTTAATCCAGGGCACTGAAGCTTTCTTT.

The V call is TRBV18, the J call TRBJ2-3; TRBD2 matches at 8 bases. The CDR3 totals 17 residues. Germline CDR1 reads KGHSH; CDR2 reads LQKENI. J gave up 5 bases and V 3 bases, and 13 bases lay outside the gene matches. The CDR3 sequence is CASSPPSSQRGKDTQYF. For the CDR3, the DNA is TGTGCCAGCTCACCCCCTAGTTCCCAGCGGGGGAAAGATACGCAGTATTTT.

The J gene is TRBJ1-3, the V gene TRBV10-3; no reliable D call. Germline V CDR1 and CDR2: ENHRY, SYGVKD. V gave up 10 bases and J gave up 0 bases, with 22 bases separating them. The CDR3 spans 17 residues. CDR3 coding DNA: TGTGCCACTCGGAGAGAAGTTCGACTGCCCTCTGGAAACACCATATATTTT. This codes for CATRREVRLPSGNTIYF.

This clone was counted a single time. The chain joins TRBV7-2 to TRBJ2-3; a possible D gene is TRBD2 (6 bases). Deletions cut 2 bases from V and 0 bases from J, with 12 bases between. The CDR3 sequence is 16 residues long. The V gene's germline CDR1 is SGHTA and CDR2 FQGNSA. CDR3 amino acids: CASSLLGLPSTDTQYF. Here the CDR3 DNA reads TGTGCCAGCAGCTTACTAGGACTACCTAGCACAGATACGCAGTATTTT.

This clone was detected only once. The V gene is TRBV30, the J gene TRBJ2-2; weak D call: TRBD2 (5 bases). The CDR3 length is 12 residues. Trimming took 2 bases from V and 5 from J, leaving 6 bases between them. Germline CDR1 GTSNPN, CDR2 SVGIG (reference sequence). CDR3 in amino acids: CAWSTGTGELFF. The CDR3 bases are TGTGCCTGGAGTACGGGGACCGGGGAGCTGTTTTTT.

V gene TRBV11-3 combines with J gene TRBJ2-1; D possibly corresponds to TRBD1 (5 bases). With 5 bases removed from V and 5 bases from J, the gap between germline ends came to 13 bases. CDR1 and CDR2 from the germline V gene are SGHNT and YENEEA. CDR3 length: 14 amino acids. The CDR3 sequence is CASSKEAGNNEQFF. In nucleotides, the CDR3 is TGTGCCAGCAGCAAAGAGGCAGGGAACAATGAGCAGTTCTTC. Complete variable domain (other parts from reference TRBV11-3 and TRBJ2-1): EAGVVQSPRYKIIEKKQPVAFWCNPISGHNTLYWYLQNLGQGPELLIRYENEEAVDDSQLPKDRFSAERLKGVDSTLKIQPAELGDSAVYLCASSKEAGNNEQFFGPGTRLTVL.

To note about this clone: The sample carries other DNA sequences with the same CDR3. V gene TRBV19 combines with J gene TRBJ1-2, with 10 bases matching TRBD1. Germline V gene sequence: CDR1 LNHDA, CDR2 SQIVND (reference sequence). V lost 4 bases, J lost 7 bases, and 3 bases stayed unmatched. The CDR3 is made up of 13 amino acids. The CDR3 DNA reads TGTGCCAGTAGTAGGGACAGGGGAGGTGGCTACACCTTC. Translating it yields CASSRDRGGGYTF.

This chain uses TRBV19 with TRBJ1-3; tentatively, D is TRBD1 (6 bases). V shed 3 bases and J shed 1 base, with 7 bases lying between them. From germline, CDR1 is LNHDA and CDR2 SQIVND (reference sequence). CDR3 size: 14 residues. CDR3 coding DNA: TGTGCCAGTAGTATCACAGGGTCTGGAAACACCATATATTTT. Amino acid sequence: CASSITGSGNTIYF.

The V gene is TRBV4-2, the J gene TRBJ2-7; TRBD2 is a possible D gene (7 bases). This CDR3 has 16 amino acids. The germline V gene has CDR1 LGHNA and CDR2 YNFKEQ. V was shortened by 1 base and J by 0 bases, with 13 bases between the two germline ends. The CDR3 region is CASSQVRGALSYEQYF. CDR3 DNA sequence: TGTGCCAGCAGCCAAGTTCGGGGGGCGCTCTCCTACGAGCAGTACTTC.

This rearrangement joins TRBV2 to TRBJ2-5; TRBD1 might be the D (5 bases). The CDR3 runs to 14 residues. Germline V lookup: CDR1 SNHLY, CDR2 FYNNEI. The V end was cut by 6 bases, the J end by 0 bases, with 11 bases between. Written as DNA, the CDR3 is TGTGCCAGCAGAACAGGACGGGACCAAGAGACCCAGTACTTC. The encoded protein is CASRTGRDQETQYF.